The 4 T cell receptor beta chains given below trace back to one sample, sequenced in a study of multiple sclerosis patients with progressive multifocal leukoencephalopathy. The sample's time point: before natalizumab initiation. Sequencing was performed with immunoSEQ multiplex PCR; in TCRdb, only in-frame clones are kept and a portion is missing. There are tens of thousands of clones in the sample; around 89% occur only once, and under 1.2% lies in the top ten. Source material: PBMCs. These receptors originate from a human donor with multiple sclerosis.

The chain carries TRBV11-2 and TRBJ2-1; no clear D gene. The V gene's germline CDR1 is SGHAT and CDR2 FQNNGV. This CDR3 has 13 amino acids. Trimming removed 3 bases at V and 6 bases at J, with 9 bases between. The CDR3: CASSFGRSNEQFF. Here the CDR3 DNA reads TGTGCCAGCAGCTTTGGCAGATCCAATGAGCAGTTCTTC.

The chain recombines TRBV7-2 with TRBJ2-7, with 15 bases aligning to TRBD2. The CDR3 loop spans 15 amino acids. J gave up 4 bases and V 5 bases, and 3 bases lay outside the gene matches. CDR1 is SGHTA, CDR2 FQGNSA, per germline. Here the CDR3 DNA reads TGTGCCAGCAGCATCGGACTAGCGGGGGGGTACGAGCAGTACTTC. As protein: CASSIGLAGGYEQYF.

This clone was found once. The chain is built from TRBV7-9 and TRBJ2-7; no firm D call. V shed 9 bases and J shed 0 bases, with 12 bases lying between them. This CDR3 has 13 residues. CDR1 is SEHNR, CDR2 FQNEAQ, per germline (reference sequence). The CDR3 sequence is CASRSRSSYEQYF. The CDR3 DNA reads as TGTGCCAGTAGGAGTAGGAGCTCCTACGAGCAGTACTTC.

The chain's CDR3 is CASSQGSYNEQFF. CDR3 bases: TGCGCCAGCAGCCAAGGGTCCTACAATGAGCAGTTCTTC. This sequence joins TRBV4-3 and TRBJ2-1; D not resolved. The V and J ends lost 1 base and 1 base respectively, with 2 bases between them. The CDR3 has 13 residues. Per the germline V gene, CDR1 is LGHNA and CDR2 is YSLEER.